This T cell receptor beta chain was obtained from a study of T cells after yellow fever vaccination. This clonotype was recorded at least ten times. TCRdb reprocessed the 5' RACE reads via MiXCR and lists one record per CDR3 protein. The table lists about 26,000 distinct CDR3 sequences, approximately 4.5% of them singletons, with about 38% in the top ten. The germline V gene encodes CDR1 DFQATT and CDR2 SNEGSKA (reference sequence). The CDR3 has 13 amino acids. V lost 2 bases and J lost 5; bases outside the gene matches: 5. The chain is built from TRBV20-1 and TRBJ2-5; 7 positions agree with TRBD2. The clonotype was recovered from a man between 18 and 29 years old who received the YFV17D yellow fever vaccine. The specimen was PBMCs, either bulk or a sorted T-cell subset (CD4+, CD8+, memory, or dextramer-sorted; not recorded which), collected on the day of the yellow fever booster vaccination. As DNA, the CDR3 is TGCAGTGCTAGATACGGGGAGGGGGAGACCCAGTACTTC. Translation gives CSARYGEGETQYF.